This T cell receptor beta chain was recovered during a study of blood T cell repertoires in COVID-19. Overall study: Italy, Spain and the United States were the sources of the convalescent and acute COVID-19 samples.

V dropped 2 bases and J dropped 5 bases, with 9 bases sitting between them. The germline V gene has CDR1 SNHLY and CDR2 FYNNEI. The CDR3 consists of 13 residues. Per the original data handling: Scientists estimated how many nucleated cells there were by amplifying reference gene primers. Produced via immunoSEQ multiplex PCR; TCRdb's table is partial and in-frame only. V and J calls and clone size are copied from that table; D and trimming were computed from the DNA. The sample lists about 230,000 clones, approximately 80% occurring once. The sequenced sample consisted of peripheral blood. The receptor's source is a man aged 40-55 years with acute or convalescent COVID-19. The V call is TRBV2, the J call TRBJ2-5, with D tentatively TRBD1 (6 bases). CDR3: CASSENRVETQYF. The CDR3 coding sequence is TGTGCCAGCAGTGAAAACAGGGTCGAGACCCAGTACTTC.